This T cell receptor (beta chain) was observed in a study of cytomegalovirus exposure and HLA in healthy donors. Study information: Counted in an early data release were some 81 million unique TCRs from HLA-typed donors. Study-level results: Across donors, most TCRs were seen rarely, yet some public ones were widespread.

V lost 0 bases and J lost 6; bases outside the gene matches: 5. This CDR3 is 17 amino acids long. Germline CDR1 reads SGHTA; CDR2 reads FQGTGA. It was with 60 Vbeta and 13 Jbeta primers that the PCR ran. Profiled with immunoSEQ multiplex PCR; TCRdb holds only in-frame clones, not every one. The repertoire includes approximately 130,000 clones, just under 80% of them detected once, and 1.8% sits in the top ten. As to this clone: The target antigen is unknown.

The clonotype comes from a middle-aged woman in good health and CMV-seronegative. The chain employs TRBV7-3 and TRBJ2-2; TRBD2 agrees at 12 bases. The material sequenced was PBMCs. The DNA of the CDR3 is TGTGCCAGCAGCTTAACCGGACTAGCGGGATATGCCGGGGAGCTGTTTTTT. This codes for CASSLTGLAGYAGELFF. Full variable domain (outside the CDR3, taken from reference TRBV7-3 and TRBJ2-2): GAGVSQTPSNKVTEKGKYVELRCDPISGHTALYWYRQSLGQGPEFLIYFQGTGAADDSGLPNDRFFAVRPEGSVSTLKIQRTERGDSAVYLCASSLTGLAGYAGELFFGEGSRLTVL.